This paragraph reports one T cell receptor beta chain. The sample is drawn from a study of cytomegalovirus exposure and HLA in healthy donors. V lost 1 base, J lost 7 bases, and 9 bases stayed unmatched. Germline V CDR1 and CDR2: MNHEY, SMNVEV (reference sequence). This CDR3 contains 17 residues. The assay was immunoSEQ multiplex PCR, and TCRdb's table has in-frame clones only and misses some. This table has roughly 150,000 clones, 70% to 90% appearing once. Material for sequencing was PBMCs. This TCR was sampled from a man between 18 and 35 years old in good health and CMV-seronegative. V usage is TRBV27 and J usage is TRBJ2-2, with TRBD2 matching over 10 bases. The CDR3 loop reads CASSLLSGGAIGGELFF. CDR3 in DNA: TGTGCCAGCAGTTTATTAAGCGGGGGGGCCATAGGCGGGGAGCTGTTTTTT.